Each of the 14 T cell receptor beta chains below was sequenced from the same sample in a study of CD8 T cells in ankylosing spondylitis. TCRdb used MiXCR to reprocess the 5' RACE reads, holding one entry per CDR3 protein. The sample contains roughly 200,000 distinct CDR3 sequences, 13% of which appear only once. Sample: blood, either unsorted or a sorted T cell fraction (not recorded which). The source of these receptors is a male donor with ankylosing spondylitis or in good health (not recorded which).

The table lists this clonotype with many counts. The chain has TRBV27 and TRBJ2-3; 14 bases fit TRBD2. Germline lookup yields CDR1 MNHEY and CDR2 SMNVEV (reference sequence). The CDR3 consists of 19 residues. V trimming: 6 bases; J trimming: 0 bases; junction bases outside the gene matches: 11. In nucleotides, the CDR3 is TGTGCCAGCAGACCTCGGAGACTAGCGGGGGGGCCTAGCACAGATACGCAGTATTTT. The encoded protein is CASRPRRLAGGPSTDTQYF.

The chain joins TRBV12-3 or TRBV12-4 to TRBJ1-1; perhaps TRBD1 as D (6 bases). With 7 bases removed from V and 0 bases from J, the gap between germline ends came to 12 bases. This CDR3 has 14 amino acids. The CDR3 nucleotides read TGTGCCAGCATTTTCGGGACACTGAACACTGAAGCTTTCTTT. It encodes CASIFGTLNTEAFF.

This clonotype appeared a few times. V usage is TRBV12-3 or TRBV12-4 and J usage is TRBJ1-2; 10 bases map to TRBD1. Trimming took 5 bases from V and 5 from J; bases not matched to a gene: 8. The CDR3 has 15 residues. The CDR3 is CASSQGGQGPYGYTF. CDR3 coding DNA: TGTGCCAGCAGTCAAGGGGGACAGGGGCCATATGGCTACACCTTC.

The chain recombines TRBV12-3 or TRBV12-4 with TRBJ1-2; D not resolved. The CDR3 contains 12 residues. V gave up 7 bases and J gave up 4 bases, with 10 bases separating them. The CDR3 region is CASTLGIYGYTF. The CDR3 DNA follows: TGTGCCAGCACCCTGGGAATCTATGGCTACACCTTC.

This clonotype was detected many times. The chain links TRBV30 to TRBJ1-3, with a tentative D call TRBD1 (5 bases). This CDR3 has 14 residues. Trimming left V 5 bases short and J 4 bases short, with 15 bases between. Germline-derived CDR1 and CDR2 are GTSNPN and SVGIG (reference sequence). This chain's CDR3 is CAWDHGTEGNTIYF. CDR3 nucleotide sequence: TGTGCCTGGGATCATGGGACTGAGGGAAACACCATATATTTT.

This clonotype was counted only a few times. This chain joins TRBV30 and TRBJ1-1, with a tentative D call TRBD1 (5 bases). The CDR3 is 13 amino acids. V lost 0 bases to trimming and J lost 6 bases, with 11 bases between them. CDR1 and CDR2 from the germline V gene are GTSNPN and SVGIG (reference sequence). The CDR3 DNA reads as TGTGCCTGGAGTGTGGGGGGGAGCGCTGAAGCTTTCTTT. Amino acid sequence: CAWSVGGSAEAFF.

This clonotype was observed at least ten times. The chain links TRBV24-1 to TRBJ1-2; 9 bases are a match to TRBD1. Looked up from germline, CDR1 is KGHDR and CDR2 is SFDVKD. The CDR3 covers 12 residues. Losses at the gene ends were 3 bases for V and 11 bases for J; bases not matched to a gene: 3. The CDR3 DNA is TGTGCCACCAGTGATCGGACAGGGGTTTACACCTTC. Translating gives CATSDRTGVYTF.

Only a few counts were recorded for this clonotype. The chain uses TRBV5-1 and TRBJ2-1; 8 nucleotides match TRBD1. The length of the CDR3 is 18 residues. The V segment lost 2 bases and the J segment 3 bases; nucleotides outside the gene matches: 13. Germline CDR1 reads SGHRS; CDR2 reads YFSETQ. The CDR3 loop is CASSFSLGQGVFYNEQFF. CDR3 bases: TGCGCCAGCAGCTTCTCTTTAGGACAGGGAGTATTCTACAATGAGCAGTTCTTC.

V is TRBV10-3 and J is TRBJ2-7; D possibly corresponds to TRBD2 (5 bases). The CDR3 is made up of 11 amino acids. The V gene lost 10 bases and the J gene lost 1 base, with 8 bases spanning the gap. CDR1 ENHRY and CDR2 SYGVKD come from the germline V gene. The CDR3: CATGESYEQYF. CDR3 nucleotide sequence: TGTGCCACCGGGGAGTCCTACGAGCAGTACTTC.

V is TRBV6-4 and J is TRBJ1-2; D might be TRBD1 (5 bases). The ends were cut back, 4 bases at V and 4 bases at J, with 10 bases in the middle. CDR1 is MRHNA, CDR2 SNTAGT, per germline. The length of the CDR3 is 13 residues. CDR3 sequence reads: CASSGGVPYGYTF. CDR3 sequence (DNA): TGTGCCAGCAGTGGAGGGGTTCCCTATGGCTACACCTTC.

This clonotype was seen ten or more times. Here the CDR3 reads CSVEDESCSAHTEAFF. CDR3 in DNA: TGCAGCGTTGAAGACGAATCCTGTTCCGCCCACACTGAAGCTTTCTTT. V usage is TRBV29-1 and J usage is TRBJ1-1; D not resolved. CDR1 and CDR2 from the germline V gene are SQVTM and ANQGSEA. The CDR3 totals 16 residues. The V end lost 0 bases, the J end lost 3 bases, and 17 bases lay between the germline ends.

The chain couples TRBV2 to TRBJ2-1; possible D gene TRBD2, 6 bases. Germline V gene lookup returns CDR1 SNHLY and CDR2 FYNNEI. V gave up 7 bases and J gave up 3 bases, with 22 bases separating them. The CDR3 loop spans 17 amino acids. The CDR3 bases are TGTGCCAGCAACCCGGGAGCCGCTACCCCCTTCTACAATGAGCAGTTCTTC. This gives the protein CASNPGAATPFYNEQFF.

Only a few counts were recorded for this clonotype. The J gene is TRBJ1-4, the V gene TRBV12-3 or TRBV12-4, with a weak D call TRBD1 (5 bases). There are 13 residues in the CDR3. Trimming took 3 bases from V and 8 from J, leaving 10 bases between them. CDR3 amino acids: CASSFAGLEKLFF. The CDR3 bases are TGTGCCAGCAGTTTCGCAGGGTTGGAAAAACTGTTTTTT.

This clonotype was seen repeatedly, ten times or more. The chain combines TRBV5-1 with TRBJ2-1; possibly TRBD2 for D (7 bases). This CDR3 is built from 14 residues. V shed 4 bases and J shed 3 bases, with 11 bases lying between them. Germline CDR1 and CDR2: SGHRS and YFSETQ. The CDR3 loop reads CASSLGGDYNEQFF. The CDR3 DNA reads TGCGCCAGCAGCCTAGGGGGGGACTACAATGAGCAGTTCTTC.